Described below is a single T cell receptor beta chain sequence and its context. The target of this receptor is not known. Base-call qualities are not available, and no considerably larger clone is one nucleotide away. The CDR3 holds 12 amino acids from the cysteine to the phenylalanine. Only CDR3 DNA remains: 36 bases, in frame from the first base. A distance of 4 bases separates the germline ends of V and J, which lose 2 bases and 0 bases respectively. From the germline V gene (reference sequence), CDR1 is GTSNPN and CDR2 is SVGIG. The library was built by means of the immunoSEQ multiplex PCR assay. The multiplex PCR relied on a mix of 60 forward primers for TCR Vbeta segments and 13 reverse primers for TCR Jbeta segments. The CDR3 region of rearranged TCR beta genes was amplified from genomic DNA with a multiplex PCR assay. Amplified TCR beta libraries were sequenced as 87-base-pair reads on the Illumina HiSeq System. As for the authors' bioinformatics: A later analysis counted around 72 million unique TCR beta chains across the roughly 700 repertoires, and around 9.9 million of these chains were shared by at least two donors. Raw reads were error-corrected and collapsed into unique sequences by a nearest-neighbor algorithm in which closely related sequences were merged to remove PCR and sequencing errors. Alignment of CDR3 sequences to IMGT reference sequences was used to assign V, D and J gene segments. For a sequence to be retained, at least a six-nucleotide match to both a V gene segment and a J gene segment was required. Rearrangements were called productive when the CDR3 lacked stop codons and stayed in frame with V and J; all others were non-productive. CDR3 was defined according to IMGT convention as the region running from the second conserved V-encoded cysteine to the conserved J-encoded phenylalanine. In an earlier analysis of approximately 500 of the donors, sequences lacking an unambiguous match to a single V gene segment were excluded. In an earlier analysis of several hundred of the donors, V segments were called functional above 56.7% productive rearrangements and were called segregating when the between-donor standard deviation exceeded 5%. To diagnose cytomegalovirus status from the catalog of TCR beta chain sequences, a statistical classification framework was built. V and J gene assignment, in a later analysis, came from comparing TCR nucleotide sequences with IMGT/GENE-DB human TR gene sequences. Using the TCRdist pipeline, a later analysis assigned CDR3 sequences along with most-parsimonious VDJ recombination scenarios. In a later analysis, every TCR beta chain was defined by the combination of its CDR3 amino acid sequence and its V-gene family, and reads without a unique V-gene family were dropped. To address suspected cross-contamination and a sequencing artifact, a later analysis removed some 620 highly shared, low-generation-probability nucleotide sequences. In a later analysis, a clonal expansion index was calculated for each public chain from normalized within-repertoire ranks of inferred template counts. In a later analysis, generation probabilities were computed with a VDJ recombination model fitted to out-of-frame rearrangements, and the resulting probabilities were checked against IGoR. In a later analysis, hypergeometric tests were used to score TCR-TCR, TCR-HLA and TCR-CMV co-occurrence, with a repertoire-size bias correction applied to TCR pairs. A later analysis estimated false discovery rates by permuting HLA or CMV assignments 20 times. In a later analysis, co-occurring TCRs were grouped with DBSCAN, and TCRdist sequence similarity was added when clustering was performed within HLA-allele-positive subsets. Repertoires with fewer than 30,000 or more than 120,000 public chains were left out of co-occurrence clustering, as were roughly five repertoires with anomalous nucleotide sharing. In TCRdb, the immuneACCESS table is reduced to in-frame sequences with V and J assigned. These tables do not hold every clone; where another copy was compared, an unresolved V gene accounts for under half, and the others remain unexplained. V and J calls plus clone size are reproduced from that table; the DNA served to infer D and trimming. Within this sample are roughly 120,000 clones, with 77% of them counted one time only. The ten largest account for approximately 6.3% of the sample.

This sample is part of a study of cytomegalovirus exposure and HLA in healthy donors (dated by TCRdb to 2015 to 2018). Describing the broader study: In an earlier analysis of some 610 of the donors, around 300 Gb of sequence data and 95 million to 130 million unique TCR beta sequences from approximately 180 million T cells were reported. A later analysis re-analyzed previously published TCR beta repertoires from 500 to 700 donors and added high-resolution HLA genotyping to study TCR occurrence patterns. Using immunosequencing, the study profiled T cell repertoires from around 670 subjects and related those repertoires to cytomegalovirus serostatus. HLA typing included class I and class II loci at four-digit resolution. In the later analysis, no new phenotypic data were used to find candidate immune exposures; instead, reliance was placed on TCR beta sequences and their occurrence across donors. To decide whether each TCR beta V gene segment behaved as functional or pseudogenic, an earlier analysis of some 600 of the donors relied on high-throughput TCR beta sequencing. A separate validation cohort of more than 100 different subjects was used in addition to the roughly 640-subject first cohort. The study was designed to test whether signatures of past pathogen exposure could be identified by cataloging public T cell receptors. Alongside the repertoire data, information on donor age, sex, ethnicity and CMV serostatus was compiled. Approximately 310 gigabases of sequencing data and 75 million to 85 million unique TCR sequences made up an early release that covered nearly 650 HLA-typed donors. Genome-wide SNP genotypes for about 55% of the 666 donors were used in a later genetic analysis, which treated that subset as a discovery cohort. The number of donors typed differed by locus, with 629-630 for A, B, C, DRB1 and DQB1, about 500 for DQA1, about 610 for DPA1, and 450 to 480 for DPB1. Of the 300 to 500 genotyped donors, more than 75% were placed in the genetic ancestry cluster associated with self-reported Caucasian donors. Every repertoire in the discovery cohort had been generated on one and the same sequencing platform. To predict cytomegalovirus infection status, the study brought together high-throughput TCR immunosequencing, statistical association of individual TCRs with disease status, and machine learning. Among 300 to 500 genotyped donors of the cohort, an average of around 250,000 unique TCR beta nucleotide sequences was sequenced per donor, of which 15% to 20% were non-productive. Because of strong linkage in the cohort, roughly five DR-DQ haplotypes were treated as single units for association and clustering. The full study reports these points: Because some donors lacked HLA typing at each locus, the association tests relied only on the typed subset. Presence/absence analyses assumed roughly uniform sequencing depth across donors, an assumption that may not hold. An association between a missense DCLRE1C variant and V-gene and J-gene trimming of TCR beta chains was found in a later genetic analysis and replicated in an independent cohort. A total of roughly 160 TCR beta chains were listed by the study as associated with cytomegalovirus. In a later analysis, several top co-occurrence clusters were reported to appear linked to parvovirus B19, influenza, CMV and Epstein-Barr virus. In a later genetic analysis, fewer N-insertions in productive TCRs were reported among donors in an Asian-associated ancestry cluster than the approximately 710-donor mean. A later analysis associated about 18,000 TCR beta sequences with specific HLA alleles at a false discovery rate of 0.05. A further reported finding was that TCR beta sequences accurately predicted the HLA-A and HLA-B alleles for most subjects in the first cohort. Because the 87-base-pair reads could not distinguish some IMGT-functional V segments, including TRBV6-2 and TRBV6-3, those segments were excluded. Most CMV-associated TCR beta chains appeared to be HLA-restricted in a later analysis, and the HLA associations seemed to be driven largely by CMV exposure. The earlier analysis of approximately 560 of the donors excluded 15 to 20 rarely observed V segments, including chromosome 9 orphons, because counts were too low. The sequencing pipeline was judged likely to have produced a cluster of highly shared sequence variants as a technical artifact. Immune exposure information for the cohort was limited to CMV serostatus. Correlated functional status among segregating V segments might be attributable to linkage disequilibrium, but an unknown experimental factor could not be ruled out. According to a later analysis, TCR association rates differed among HLA loci, with DRB1 alleles showing the most associated TCRs and HLA-C alleles showing the fewest. The authors suggested that the approach could potentially be extended to other disease states and immunological phenotypes. In both the original and validation cohorts, the classifier was reported to diagnose cytomegalovirus status with high specificity and sensitivity. A few of the identified cytomegalovirus-associated TCR beta chains were confirmed in vitro to be specific for cytomegalovirus antigens. A later analysis found that HLA-associated TCR beta chains were more clonally expanded and had lower generation probabilities than equally common non-associated chains. The cohort was sequenced for TCR beta chains only, and without alpha or paired-chain data the features that could be detected were limited. While some public TCRs were present in many individuals, most TCR sequences turned up only very rarely across donors. Strong co-occurrence of HLA alleles, especially DR and DQ, made assigning TCR associations to individual alleles difficult. Broadly in line with IMGT annotations, most TCR beta V segments showed up in productive rearrangements about 87% or about 30% of the time in an earlier analysis of several hundred of the donors.

In total, 500 to 700 healthy bone marrow donors made up the cohort. At the time of sampling, every cohort member was nominally healthy, though immune exposures that went unrecorded were likely present. The donor tested CMV seropositive and was one of the 289 seropositive cohort members. A peripheral blood sample was collected from each donor, and TCR beta sequencing was performed on peripheral blood mononuclear cells. Genomic DNA was extracted from the blood cell samples with the Qiagen DNeasy Blood Extraction Kit. The rearrangement joined TRBV30 to TRBJ1-1; too little of a D gene remains to name it. Input material: PBMCs. This clonotype was sampled from a man aged 18 to 29 in good health and CMV-seropositive. The CDR3 reads CAWSNMNTEAFF. Here is the DNA: TGTGCCTGGAGTAATATGAACACTGAAGCTTTCTTT.